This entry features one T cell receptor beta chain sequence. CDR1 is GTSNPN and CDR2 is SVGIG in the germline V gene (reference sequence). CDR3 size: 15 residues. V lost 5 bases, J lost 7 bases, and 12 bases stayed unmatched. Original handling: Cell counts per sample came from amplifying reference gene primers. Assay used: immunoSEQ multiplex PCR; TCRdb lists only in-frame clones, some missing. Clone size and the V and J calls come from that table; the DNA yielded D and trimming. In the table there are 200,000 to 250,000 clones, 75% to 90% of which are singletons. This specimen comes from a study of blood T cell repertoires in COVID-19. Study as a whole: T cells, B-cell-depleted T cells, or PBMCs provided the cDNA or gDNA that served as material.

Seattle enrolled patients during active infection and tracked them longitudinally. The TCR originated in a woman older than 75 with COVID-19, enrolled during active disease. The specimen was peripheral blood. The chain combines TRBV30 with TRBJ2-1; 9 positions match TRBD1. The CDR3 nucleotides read TGTGCCTGGTCTTTCACAGGGGGCCAACGGAATGAGCAGTTCTTC. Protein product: CAWSFTGGQRNEQFF.